Listed here are 22 T cell receptor beta chains from one sample, sequenced in a study of shared clonotypes between healthy human individuals. Generated by immunoSEQ multiplex PCR, the TCRdb table keeps only in-frame clones and is missing some. The profile shows around 1,100,000 clones, about 80% of them singletons. Sequencing was carried out using memory CD4+ T cells from PBMCs. The subset is: CD45RA-negative fraction. These receptors all stem from a man younger than 30 in good health. Some clones in this sample may be carry-over from other donors' samples.

The chain uses TRBV27 and TRBJ2-7; 9 positions agree with TRBD1. The CDR3 length is 18 residues. From germline, CDR1 is MNHEY and CDR2 SMNVEV (reference sequence). With 5 bases clipped from V and 1 base from J, the junction kept 15 bases outside the gene matches. CDR3 in DNA: TGTGCCAGCAGTCGACGACAAGTCGGACAGGGGAGATCCTACGAGCAGTACTTC. This codes for CASSRRQVGQGRSYEQYF.

For the CDR3, the DNA is TGTGCCAGCGCGGCCCGTGGGGGGCATGGTCTTGAGACCCAGTACTTC. It codes for CASAARGGHGLETQYF. The chain is built from TRBV5-6 and TRBJ2-5; D assignment may be TRBD1 or TRBD2 (6 bases each). Trimming removed 7 bases at V and 5 bases at J, with 24 bases between. This CDR3 has 16 residues. Per germline, CDR1 SGHDT and CDR2 YYEEEE.

The V gene is TRBV21-1, the J gene TRBJ2-3. TRBV21-1 is designated a pseudogene. The CDR3 spans 17 residues. DNA for the CDR3: TGTGCCAGCAGCGCGGCCGGGACGCAAGCTAGCACAGATACGCAGTATTTT. This sequence encodes CASSAAGTQASTDTQYF.

This chain joins TRBV6-6 and TRBJ1-5; no reliable D call. From germline, CDR1 is MNHNY and CDR2 SVGAGI (reference sequence). The CDR3 has 13 residues. The germline V and J ends were trimmed by 7 bases and 5 bases, with 12 bases remaining between them. The CDR3 is CASTLDGHQPQHF. The CDR3 DNA follows: TGTGCCAGCACCCTTGATGGGCATCAGCCCCAGCATTTT.

This chain links TRBV7-3 with TRBJ2-7; 9 nucleotides agree with TRBD2. CDR1 is SGHTA and CDR2 is FQGTGA in the germline V gene. The CDR3 consists of 16 residues. The ends lost 4 bases at V and 4 bases at J; junction bases unmatched: 11. CDR3 amino acids: CASSSTVTSGAYEQYF. DNA for the CDR3: TGTGCCAGCAGCTCGACAGTGACTAGCGGAGCGTACGAGCAGTACTTC.

The chain has TRBV7-9 and TRBJ1-1, with D perhaps TRBD1 (5 bases). The CDR3 is 14 residues long. V lost 3 bases and J 4 bases, leaving 12 bases between the germline ends. Germline V gives CDR1 SEHNR, CDR2 FQNEAQ (reference sequence). The CDR3 spells CASSFDPTGTEAFF. In DNA form, the CDR3 reads TGTGCCAGCAGCTTTGACCCCACAGGCACTGAAGCTTTCTTT.

This chain connects TRBV29-1 to TRBJ2-5; 10 bases agree with TRBD2. Germline trimming cut 6 bases from V and 2 bases from J; bases unmatched to any gene: 9. Germline-derived CDR1 and CDR2 are SQVTM and ANQGSEA. The CDR3 has 15 amino acids. The CDR3 DNA reads as TGCAGCGTGGCTGCGGCTAGCGGGGGACAAGAGACCCAGTACTTC. Translating it yields CSVAAASGGQETQYF.

V is TRBV9 and J is TRBJ2-7; 8 nucleotides agree with TRBD2. CDR3 size: 15 residues. Germline CDR1 and CDR2: SGDLS and YYNGEE. Unmatched junction bases numbered 5, after V lost 3 bases and J lost 0 bases. CDR3 residues: CASSALGTSSYEQYF. CDR3 coding DNA: TGTGCCAGCAGCGCCCTTGGGACTAGCTCCTACGAGCAGTACTTC.

The rearrangement joins TRBV27 to TRBJ2-7; tentative D call: TRBD2 (6 bases). This CDR3 has 16 residues. V was clipped by 3 bases and J by 2 bases, with 17 bases between them. Germline V CDR1 and CDR2: MNHEY, SMNVEV (reference sequence). The CDR3 DNA is TGTGCCAGCAGTTTTAGGCTAGCGAACCACGCCTACGAGCAGTACTTC. This translates into CASSFRLANHAYEQYF.

In this sample, this clone turned up once. The V call is TRBV27, the J call TRBJ1-2; TRBD1 aligns across 8 bases. The CDR3 is made up of 14 amino acids. After removal of 7 bases from V and 4 bases from J, the junction contained 8 bases not matched to a gene. CDR1 MNHEY and CDR2 SMNVEV come from the germline V gene (reference sequence). The CDR3: CASKNSDRGYGYTF. The DNA for the CDR3 is TGTGCCAGCAAAAATAGTGACAGGGGCTATGGCTACACCTTC.

The chain is built from TRBV2 and TRBJ2-1; possible D gene TRBD2, 5 bases. The germline gives CDR1 SNHLY, CDR2 FYNNEI. The CDR3 length is 12 residues. V lost 6 bases, J lost 13 bases, and 16 bases lay in between. CDR3 region: CASRVLAGDQFF. CDR3 in DNA: TGTGCCAGCAGGGTCCTAGCTGGGGATCAGTTCTTC.

This chain joins TRBV6-5 and TRBJ2-3; D gene uncertain. Germline CDR1 and CDR2: MNHEY and SVGAGI. This CDR3 spans 14 amino acids. Trimming took off 10 bases at V and 6 bases at J, with 20 bases between the two ends. CDR3 nucleotide sequence: TGTGCCACCCGCGGCAGGATCCTGGGGGATACGCAGTATTTT. It translates to CATRGRILGDTQYF.

The rearrangement uses TRBV15 and TRBJ1-2; 11 bases agree with TRBD1. CDR1 LNHNV and CDR2 YYDKDF come from the germline V gene (reference sequence). The V and J ends lost 5 bases and 8 bases, in that order; junction bases with no gene match: 4. This CDR3 has 13 amino acids. The CDR3 protein is CATSVDRGRGYTF. The CDR3 coding sequence is TGTGCCACCAGCGTGGACAGGGGGCGAGGCTACACCTTC.

This clone was observed a few times. V gene TRBV7-3 combines with J gene TRBJ2-7, with 8 bases that match TRBD2. The length of the CDR3 is 13 residues. The V segment lost 7 bases and the J segment 5 bases; nucleotides outside the gene matches: 7. CDR1 SGHTA and CDR2 FQGTGA come from the germline V gene. The CDR3 is CASTPSGLDEQYF. The CDR3 DNA sequence: TGTGCCAGCACCCCTAGCGGGTTGGACGAGCAGTACTTC.

In the case of this clone: The sample has other DNA sequences that encode this CDR3 too. V is TRBV28 and J is TRBJ1-2; 10 bases map to TRBD1. Per germline, CDR1 MDHEN and CDR2 SYDVKM. V lost 8 bases, J lost 3 bases, and 3 bases stayed unmatched. The length of the CDR3 is 13 residues. CDR3 sequence: CASSDRGYYGYTF. Written as DNA, the CDR3 is TGTGCCAGCTCGGACAGGGGGTACTATGGCTACACCTTC.

This clone was counted only a few times. CDR3 sequence: CASRLNPTNYGYTF. CDR3 DNA: TGTGCCAGCAGGTTGAACCCGACTAACTATGGCTACACCTTC. The V call is TRBV27, the J call TRBJ1-2; the D is unclear. CDR1 and CDR2 from the germline V gene are MNHEY and SMNVEV (reference sequence). The germline V and J ends were trimmed by 6 bases and 0 bases, with 11 bases remaining between them. The CDR3 consists of 14 residues.

This clone was seen just once. The chain uses TRBV4-1 and TRBJ2-5; TRBD2 matches 13 bases. The ends lost 5 bases at V and 5 bases at J; junction bases unmatched: 8. The CDR3 loop spans 16 amino acids. Per germline, CDR1 MGHRA and CDR2 YSYEKL. The CDR3, as DNA: TGCGCCAGCAGCTCAGGACTAGCGGGAGATTGGGAGACCCAGTACTTC. Its protein is CASSSGLAGDWETQYF.

The chain joins TRBV7-2 to TRBJ1-2, with TRBD1 as a possible D gene (6 bases). The CDR3 extends over 13 amino acids. Germline values: CDR1 SGHTA, CDR2 FQGNSA. V dropped 4 bases and J dropped 2 bases, with 8 bases sitting between them. CDR3 loop: CASSWDKNYGYTF. Here the CDR3 DNA reads TGTGCCAGCAGCTGGGACAAAAACTATGGCTACACCTTC.

This clone came up a few times. This chain uses TRBV27 with TRBJ1-2; tentatively, D is TRBD1 (6 bases). Trimming took off 6 bases at V and 4 bases at J, with 18 bases between the two ends. The germline gives CDR1 MNHEY, CDR2 SMNVEV (reference sequence). CDR3 size: 15 residues. This CDR3 reads CASRPGLGAIYGYTF. The CDR3 DNA reads as TGTGCCAGCAGACCGGGTCTGGGGGCTATCTATGGCTACACCTTC.

The CDR3 DNA reads as TGTGCCAGCAGCAAACCGGGACAGGGGCCCTACGAGCAGTACTTC. Translating it yields CASSKPGQGPYEQYF. The chain couples TRBV7-9 to TRBJ2-7; 10 nucleotides align to TRBD1. The V and J ends lost 5 bases and 2 bases, in that order; junction bases with no gene match: 6. CDR1 and CDR2 from the germline V gene are SEHNR and FQNEAQ (reference sequence). The CDR3 totals 15 residues.

This clone was recorded a few times. The chain uses TRBV15 and TRBJ2-5, with D tentatively TRBD1 (5 bases). From germline, CDR1 is LNHNV and CDR2 YYDKDF (reference sequence). The V end was cut by 3 bases, the J end by 5 bases, with 13 bases between. The CDR3 covers 14 residues. CDR3 bases: TGTGCCACCAGCAGTTTGACAGCCCCGGAGACCCAGTACTTC. This translates into CATSSLTAPETQYF.

This chain connects TRBV7-2 to TRBJ2-5, with D perhaps TRBD1 (6 bases). Trimming removed 2 bases from V and 4 bases from J, with 14 bases in between. The germline V gene encodes CDR1 SGHTA and CDR2 FQGNSA. The CDR3 is 15 residues long. CDR3 DNA sequence: TGTGCCAGCAGCTTAAGGGAGTGGGGGCCAGAGACCCAGTACTTC. Translation gives CASSLREWGPETQYF.